Listed below are T cell receptor beta chains from one sample, sequenced in a study of identical twins. TCRdb reanalysed the 5' RACE reads using MiXCR and keeps one entry per CDR3 protein. The sample lists about 100,000 distinct CDR3 sequences, just under 6% occurring once. The sample comprised memory T cells sorted from blood. All receptors derive from a woman aged 45 to 65 in good health. Each CDR3 is given with its conserved first and last residue.

J,length,V,CDR3
TRBJ2-1,18,TRBV11-2,CASSFSFLASSSYNEQFF
TRBJ2-3,15,TRBV28,CASSLGGMGRDTQYF
TRBJ2-2,16,TRBV5-1,CASSLAIRDNTGELFF
TRBJ2-1,24,TRBV24-1,CATSDPGGGRGRASGTSGTYEQFF
TRBJ2-1,15,TRBV3-1,CASSPRGRTGHEQFF
TRBJ2-7,13,TRBV6-1,CASKAGDGYEQYF
TRBJ2-3,15,TRBV12-3/TRBV12-4,CASSLGREGLDTQYF
TRBJ2-1,12,TRBV28,CATGTGAREQFF
TRBJ2-5,14,TRBV28,CASSLSYGPETQYF
TRBJ1-3,15,TRBV30,CAWEFSADSGNTIYF
TRBJ1-5,15,TRBV19,CASSIVQLSNQPQHF
TRBJ2-5,17,TRBV28,CASSSSVGGTGQETQYF
TRBJ2-2,15,TRBV6-5,CASYSGTTNTGELFF
TRBJ2-1,17,TRBV3-1,CASSQDPGLAGRNEQFF
TRBJ2-7,14,TRBV3-1,CASSTNRGRYEQYF
TRBJ1-5,14,TRBV20-1,CSAAPGQGLQPQHF
TRBJ2-2,11,TRBV30,CAWSHVGELFF
TRBJ2-5,15,TRBV3-1,CASSSDWTQERTQYF
TRBJ2-3,17,TRBV4-1,CASSQEGSGRVTDTQYF
TRBJ1-2,16,TRBV6-5,CASSKPGLPRGYGYTF
TRBJ2-5,13,TRBV21-1,CASSNLVYETQYF
TRBJ2-1,11,TRBV3-1,CASSQENEQFF
TRBJ2-1,17,TRBV7-9,CASRVILAGLPFNEQFF
TRBJ2-5,13,TRBV5-6,CASSLVNQETQYF
TRBJ2-1,14,TRBV24-1,CATKSGGDNNEQFF
TRBJ1-6,17,TRBV27,CASSFLTGSSYNSPLHF
TRBJ1-1,12,TRBV19,CASSIIGAEAFF
TRBJ1-2,13,TRBV29-1,CSVAGQGIDGYTF
TRBJ1-1,15,TRBV5-1,CASSPSPGLSTEAFF
TRBJ2-1,10,TRBV29-1,CSVVGLAAFF
TRBJ2-1,14,TRBV11-2,CASSLIPVYNEQFF
TRBJ2-5,12,TRBV12-3/TRBV12-4,CASSFRDETQYF
TRBJ2-1,13,TRBV11-2,CASSLEGIGEQFF
TRBJ2-1,14,TRBV5-1,CASSLVAADNEQFF
TRBJ2-2,14,TRBV30,CAWRPPSDTGELFF
TRBJ1-4,12,TRBV15,CATSRVGEKLFF
TRBJ2-1,17,TRBV7-9,CASSPRGGLAGVDEQFF